This passage covers 5 T cell receptor beta chains from one sample sequenced in a study of T-cell memory formation after mild COVID-19. Each CDR3 protein is one row after TCRdb ran MiXCR on the 5' RACE reads. Among about 560,000 distinct CDR3 sequences listed, roughly 22% were seen once. The sample consisted of PBMCs or a T cell subset sorted from them (not recorded which). All receptors derive from an adult woman who had mild COVID-19 (a few samples of this study predate the infection). Cell type and time point are not known.

The V gene is TRBV3-1, the J gene TRBJ1-5, with a possible D match to TRBD1 (6 bases). CDR1 LGHDT and CDR2 YNNKEL come from the germline V gene (reference sequence). The CDR3 is 16 amino acids. V was shortened by 1 base and J by 4 bases, with 14 bases between the two germline ends. The CDR3, as DNA: TGTGCCAGCAGCCAAGTAGGTGGAACAGGGAATCAGCCCCAGCATTTT. Translating it yields CASSQVGGTGNQPQHF.

The chain has TRBV7-2 and TRBJ2-2; TRBD1 matches 9 bases. The CDR3 sequence is 16 residues long. V dropped 0 bases and J dropped 4; count of bases not matched to a gene: 3. The germline CDR1 and CDR2 sequences are SGHTA and FQGNSA. The CDR3 DNA follows: TGTGCCAGCAGCTTAGCGGGACAGGGCCGCACCGGGGAGCTGTTTTTT. Its translation: CASSLAGQGRTGELFF.

The chain carries TRBV7-2 and TRBJ1-4, with 10 positions matching TRBD1. Germline V gene lookup returns CDR1 SGHTA and CDR2 FQGNSA. With 3 bases clipped from V and 13 bases from J, the junction kept 11 bases outside the gene matches. This CDR3 is built from 15 residues. The DNA for the CDR3 is TGTGCCAGCAGCTTCTCCGGGACAGGGGACGTCAGACTGTTTTTT. It encodes CASSFSGTGDVRLFF.

To note about this clonotype: The germline gene is not matched at one end of the junction; a read error may be the cause. The rearrangement links TRBV27 to TRBJ2-7; D gene ambiguous. The germline V gene encodes CDR1 MNHEY and CDR2 SMNVEV (reference sequence). The CDR3 contains 12 residues. The chain's CDR3 is CDSSFRLGEQYF. DNA for the CDR3: TGTGACAGCAGTTTCCGGTTGGGAGAGCAGTACTTC.

The chain carries TRBV5-1 and TRBJ2-1, with D unresolved. Between the trimmed V and J ends, which lost 0 bases and 4 bases, there was a span of 14 bases. Germline V gene data show CDR1 as SGHRS and CDR2 as YFSETQ. The CDR3 totals 16 residues. The CDR3 DNA sequence: TGCGCCAGCAGCTTGGATGCATCCGGATCTTACAATGAGCAGTTCTTC. This codes for CASSLDASGSYNEQFF.